This TCR beta chain was recovered during a study of shared clonotypes between healthy human individuals. Study-level findings and limits: Across a handful of donors, naive CD4 shared 5% to 5.5%, naive CD8 around 3.5%, memory CD4 more than 2%, memory CD8 over 0.3%. Few donors limited the genetic and exposure-history diversity represented.

The germline V gene has CDR1 SGDLS and CDR2 YYNGEE. Trimming removed 6 bases at V and 2 bases at J, with 15 bases between. The CDR3 contains 15 residues. Note on this clone: What it binds is not known.

The repertoire was sequenced with immunoSEQ multiplex PCR; TCRdb's copy has only in-frame clones and lacks some. The data contain some 1,400,000 clones, roughly 95% of them seen just once; the ten biggest clones take up roughly 1.2%. The chain carries TRBV9 and TRBJ2-1; D unresolved. Sequencing was done on a sample of naive CD4+ T cells sorted from blood. Subset in this sample: CD45RA+ positively selected. The sequence was obtained from a man aged 30-40 years in good health. CDR3 nucleotide sequence: TGTGCCAGCACCGTCGACCAAAACCCCTACAATGAGCAGTTCTTC. Amino acid sequence: CASTVDQNPYNEQFF.